Listed below are T cell receptor beta chains from one sample, sequenced in a study of patients and donors after allogeneic stem cell transplantation. Each CDR3 protein gets one entry after TCRdb re-called the RT-PCR reads with MiXCR. The sample carries more than 850,000 distinct CDR3 sequences, roughly 17% recorded once. Sequencing was performed on blood, either unsorted or a sorted T cell fraction (not recorded which). Receptors originate from a human donor who was either an allogeneic HSCT recipient or a stem cell or donor lymphocyte infusion donor (not recorded which). It is not recorded whose cells these are; they may come from a transplant donor. Each CDR3 is given without its conserved first and last residue. D genes are given only for firm matches. Rows may omit the clone size; those that give it use once, few, many or a size class.

>TRBJ2-3|NA|NA|TRBV24-1
ATSDSLVRASTDTQY
>TRBJ1-2|TRBD1|NA|TRBV5-4
ASSSPIQGPGYT
>TRBJ1-4|NA|many|TRBV20-1
SASAEKLF
>TRBJ2-5|NA|few|TRBV20-1
SARGLANQETQY
>TRBJ1-4|TRBD1|many|TRBV12-3/TRBV12-4
ASRWLTGVDEKLF
>TRBJ2-1|NA|NA|TRBV28
ASSLVRPRTSSYNEQF
>TRBJ2-7|NA|NA|TRBV7-2
ASSTRQAIYEQY
>TRBJ1-3|NA|few|TRBV7-2
ASSLVAGWVDTIY
>TRBJ1-6|NA|NA|TRBV12-3/TRBV12-4
ASGSVSSYNSPLH
>TRBJ2-3|NA|NA|TRBV15
ATSRGRTDTQY
>TRBJ2-5|TRBD2|NA|TRBV27
ASSFLPGLASETQY
>TRBJ1-2|NA|few|TRBV12-3/TRBV12-4
ASLAGETNYGYT
>TRBJ2-5|TRBD2|NA|TRBV2
ASRMGLAGVEETQY
>TRBJ1-1|NA|few|TRBV10-3
AISERTVGTEAF
>TRBJ2-1|NA|many|TRBV4-3
ASSQGKKGGTYNEQF
>TRBJ2-1|TRBD2|few|TRBV24-1
ATSDSSGRSYNEQF
>TRBJ1-5|NA|NA|TRBV7-8
ASSLALGLNQPQH
>TRBJ2-5|TRBD2|few|TRBV12-3/TRBV12-4
ASSPSRGGQYFETQY
>TRBJ2-7|TRBD1|once|TRBV5-1
ASSRTGTGVSYEQY
>TRBJ1-5|NA|few|TRBV24-1
ATSGPRANQPQH
>TRBJ1-6|TRBD1|NA|TRBV4-1
ASSPRSPTGNYNSPLH
>TRBJ1-2|NA|few|TRBV21-1
ASSTRQWVGYGYT
>TRBJ2-1|NA|NA|TRBV5-1
ASTKPRYNEQF
>TRBJ2-2|NA|few|TRBV29-1
SVRRTDRVGELF
>TRBJ2-7|NA|few|TRBV7-2
ASSLAVGSSYEQY
>TRBJ2-1|NA|few|TRBV6-2/TRBV6-3
ASSYGLASYNEQF
>TRBJ2-2|NA|few|TRBV28
ASSLVLSPGELF
>TRBJ1-3|NA|NA|TRBV5-1
ASSLELGLSGNTIY
>TRBJ1-1|NA|NA|TRBV30
AWSVQSLGEAF
>TRBJ2-1|TRBD2|NA|TRBV5-1
ASSLAGLAGGPNEQF
>TRBJ2-1|TRBD2|NA|TRBV20-1
SAPFPGTSVYNEQF
>TRBJ2-2|TRBD2|NA|TRBV12-3/TRBV12-4
ASSSTRGGLGTGELF
>TRBJ2-1|NA|few|TRBV24-1
ATSEKDRSYNEQF
>TRBJ1-3|NA|few|TRBV9
ASVPWGSSGNTIY
>TRBJ2-7|TRBD2|NA|TRBV7-9
ASSLAPTSPMEQY
>TRBJ2-2|NA|NA|TRBV5-6
ASSLGLLGGELF
>TRBJ1-1|TRBD1|few|TRBV20-1
SAAGQGAMNTEAF
>TRBJ2-1|NA|NA|TRBV2
ASMPTYNEQF
>TRBJ1-2|TRBD1|NA|TRBV12-3/TRBV12-4
ASSPGQPRYT
>TRBJ2-7|NA|NA|TRBV14
ASSHVHGGYEQY
>TRBJ1-6|NA|few|TRBV16
ASSHNRDGDNSPLH
>TRBJ2-1|NA|NA|TRBV7-3
ASSLGVMNNEQF
>TRBJ1-6|NA|few|TRBV5-6
ASSLSAGTNLH
>TRBJ1-2|NA|NA|TRBV29-1
SVTEGSGYT
>TRBJ1-5|NA|NA|TRBV7-6
ASSSGQSNQPQH
>TRBJ1-6|NA|few|TRBV20-1
SARDPQRNSPLH
>TRBJ2-2|NA|few|TRBV15
ATSRVGSWPGELF
>TRBJ2-5|NA|few|TRBV4-3
ASSQDGVNQETQY
>TRBJ2-1|TRBD2|NA|TRBV7-3
ASSLAGGPYGQF
>TRBJ1-1|TRBD1|once|TRBV30
AWEQGLANTEAF
>TRBJ2-2|NA|few|TRBV6-5
ASSSSGGTGELF
>TRBJ2-5|NA|NA|TRBV24-1
ATSDSRDTPRAETQY
>TRBJ2-5|TRBD2|NA|TRBV7-9
ASSLPLAGGSETQY
>TRBJ1-5|TRBD1|NA|TRBV6-1
ASTRLQGEGNQPQH
>TRBJ1-5|NA|many|TRBV6-1
ASSEALLRSNQPQH
>TRBJ2-7|TRBD1|NA|TRBV10-3
AIRGQGAYEQY
>TRBJ2-1|NA|NA|TRBV5-1
ASSLSQRNEQF